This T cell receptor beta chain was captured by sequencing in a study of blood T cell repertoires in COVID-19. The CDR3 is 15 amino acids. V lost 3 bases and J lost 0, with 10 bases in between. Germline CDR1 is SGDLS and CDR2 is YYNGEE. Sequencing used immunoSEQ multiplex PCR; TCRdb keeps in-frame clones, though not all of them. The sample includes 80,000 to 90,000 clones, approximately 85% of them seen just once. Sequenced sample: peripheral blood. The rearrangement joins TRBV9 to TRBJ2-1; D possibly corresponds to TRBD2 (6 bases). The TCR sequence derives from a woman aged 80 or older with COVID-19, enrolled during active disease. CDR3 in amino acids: CASSGGASSYNEQFF. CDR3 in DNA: TGTGCCAGCAGCGGCGGGGCTAGCTCCTACAATGAGCAGTTCTTC.